These 23 T cell receptor beta chains originate from one sample sequenced in a study of T cells after yellow fever vaccination. TCRdb re-derived calls from the 5' RACE reads in MiXCR, one entry per CDR3 protein. The data show fewer than 350,000 distinct CDR3 sequences, roughly 4.3% seen once. The specimen was PBMCs, collected 15 days after the yellow fever booster vaccination. Receptors originate from a man aged 18 to 30 who received the YFV17D yellow fever vaccine.

This clonotype was observed at least ten times. The V and J genes are TRBV10-3 and TRBJ2-3; D assignment may be TRBD1 or TRBD2 (6 bases each). The CDR3 totals 13 residues. The germline V and J ends were trimmed by 8 bases and 2 bases, with 11 bases remaining between them. Germline-derived CDR1 and CDR2 are ENHRY and SYGVKD. CDR3 in amino acids: CAILGGPTDTQYF. The CDR3 region has the DNA TGTGCCATCCTGGGGGGCCCCACAGATACGCAGTATTTT.

The genes are TRBV29-1 and TRBJ1-3, with D hard to call. The CDR3 spans 12 residues. V shed 4 bases and J shed 4 bases, with 8 bases lying between them. Germline CDR1 SQVTM, CDR2 ANQGSEA. In DNA, the CDR3 is TGCAGCGTTGGAGGAGGGGGAAACACCATATATTTT. Protein product: CSVGGGGNTIYF.

This clonotype was recorded at least ten times. The V call is TRBV5-1, the J call TRBJ2-1, with 13 bases aligning to TRBD2. Per germline, CDR1 SGHRS and CDR2 YFSETQ. With V trimmed by 3 bases and J by 7 bases, 4 bases remained unmatched. The CDR3 runs to 15 residues. The CDR3 nucleotides read TGCGCCAGCAGCTCCCCGGGACTAGCGGGGAATGAGCAGTTCTTC. Protein: CASSSPGLAGNEQFF.

This rearrangement joins TRBV20-1 to TRBJ1-4, with 8 bases aligning to TRBD1. Trimming took 6 bases from V and 7 from J; bases not matched to a gene: 7. CDR1 and CDR2 from the germline V gene are DFQATT and SNEGSKA (reference sequence). This CDR3 has 13 amino acids. The CDR3 here is CSALDRGGEKLFF. DNA of the CDR3: TGCAGTGCCCTCGACAGGGGTGGTGAAAAACTGTTTTTT.

This clonotype has just a few counts. V is TRBV4-2 and J is TRBJ1-4; D perhaps matches TRBD1 (5 bases). Germline lookup yields CDR1 LGHNA and CDR2 YNFKEQ. CDR3 length: 16 residues. Trimming took off 3 bases at V and 6 bases at J, with 17 bases between the two ends. As DNA, the CDR3 is TGTGCCAGCAGCCAGGGGGTTACATCGATGTATGAAAAACTGTTTTTT. Protein: CASSQGVTSMYEKLFF.

This clonotype has at least ten counts. The V gene is TRBV15, the J gene TRBJ1-4; D is possibly TRBD1 (5 bases). The CDR3 spans 14 residues. Germline values: CDR1 LNHNV, CDR2 YYDKDF (reference sequence). The V end lost 1 base, the J end lost 7 bases, and 10 bases lay between the germline ends. This CDR3 is CATSRAGQGEKLFF. CDR3 nucleotide sequence: TGTGCCACCAGCAGAGCGGGGCAGGGTGAAAAACTGTTTTTT.

There are many counts of this clonotype. V gene TRBV7-2 combines with J gene TRBJ2-7; TRBD2 matches at 8 bases. The V and J ends lost 4 bases and 5 bases, in that order; junction bases with no gene match: 7. Looked up from germline, CDR1 is SGHTA and CDR2 is FQGNSA. CDR3 length: 14 amino acids. CDR3 DNA sequence: TGTGCCAGCAGCTCCAACCGGGGGGGCCACGAGCAGTACTTC. Translating it yields CASSSNRGGHEQYF.

This chain connects TRBV6-5 to TRBJ1-3; 8 nucleotides align to TRBD1. This CDR3 has 18 residues. Trimming removed 6 bases from V and 0 bases from J; junction bases left unmatched: 13. From germline, CDR1 is MNHEY and CDR2 SVGAGI. The CDR3: CASSQGRGPSPSGNTIYF. The CDR3 nucleotides read TGTGCCAGCAGCCAGGGCAGGGGGCCTTCTCCCTCTGGAAACACCATATATTTT.

This clonotype appeared many times. This chain joins TRBV27 and TRBJ2-5; D is uncertain. V was trimmed by 7 bases and J by 1 base, leaving 13 bases between them. Germline V gives CDR1 MNHEY, CDR2 SMNVEV (reference sequence). The CDR3 loop spans 14 amino acids. CDR3 region: CASKTMAVQETQYF. CDR3 sequence (DNA): TGTGCCAGCAAAACGATGGCAGTCCAAGAGACCCAGTACTTC.

This clonotype occurred many times. V gene TRBV20-1 combines with J gene TRBJ1-4, with D possibly matching TRBD1 (5 bases). The CDR3 is made up of 14 amino acids. V gave up 0 bases and J gave up 8 bases, with 13 bases separating them. Germline V lookup: CDR1 DFQATT, CDR2 SNEGSKA (reference sequence). The CDR3 sequence: CSARDPRVEEKLFF. The CDR3 nucleotides are TGCAGTGCTAGAGATCCCAGGGTCGAAGAAAAACTGTTTTTT.

This chain links TRBV5-1 with TRBJ1-6; D is perhaps TRBD1 (5 bases). The CDR3 loop spans 16 amino acids. With 0 bases removed from V and 7 bases from J, the gap between germline ends came to 14 bases. Per the germline V gene, CDR1 is SGHRS and CDR2 is YFSETQ. The chain's CDR3 is CASSLAPGRVNSPLHF. In nucleotides, the CDR3 is TGCGCCAGCAGCTTGGCCCCAGGCAGGGTGAATTCACCCCTCCACTTT.

The table lists this clonotype with a few counts. The chain joins TRBV12-3 or TRBV12-4 to TRBJ2-4; D is possibly TRBD1 or TRBD2 (6 bases each). The V end lost 6 bases, the J end lost 6 bases, and 21 bases lay between the germline ends. The CDR3 spans 16 residues. The CDR3 bases are TGTGCCAGCAGCGTCTCTTCCGGGGGCCTACTAAACATTCAGTACTTC. It yields the protein CASSVSSGGLLNIQYF.

This clonotype was found many times. CDR3 region: CASSFPGSGTIYEQYV. The CDR3 DNA reads as TGTGCCAGCAGTTTCCCAGGGAGCGGGACGATCTACGAGCAGTACGTC. The chain uses TRBV28 and TRBJ2-7; 7 positions match TRBD2. CDR3 length: 16 amino acids. Germline CDR1 and CDR2: MDHEN and SYDVKM. V lost 3 bases to trimming and J lost 3 bases; unmatched junction nucleotides: 11.

This clonotype was observed many times. The J gene is TRBJ2-5, the V gene TRBV5-1; TRBD1 is a possible D gene (5 bases). Germline CDR1 is SGHRS and CDR2 is YFSETQ. V was shortened by 4 bases and J by 5 bases, with 18 bases between the two germline ends. The CDR3 is made up of 15 amino acids. The CDR3 nucleotides are TGCGCCAGCAGCGCAGGGTGGGGTAATCAGGAGACCCAGTACTTC. Protein: CASSAGWGNQETQYF.

This clonotype was recorded at least ten times. The gene calls are TRBV6-5 and TRBJ2-3, with D possibly being TRBD2 (6 bases). With 0 bases removed from V and 1 base from J, the gap between germline ends came to 8 bases. Germline CDR1 reads MNHEY; CDR2 reads SVGAGI. This CDR3 comprises 15 residues. CDR3 bases: TGTGCCAGCAGTTACTCGGAGGGGCGCACAGATACGCAGTATTTT. This codes for CASSYSEGRTDTQYF.

The CDR3 nucleotides read TGCGCCAGCAGCCCGGGACAGACGAGCTCCTATAATTCACCCCTCCACTTT. Residues: CASSPGQTSSYNSPLHF. The chain carries TRBV5-1 and TRBJ1-6, with 7 positions matching TRBD1. Germline V CDR1 and CDR2: SGHRS, YFSETQ. The junction had 7 bases not matched to a gene; V was cut back by 4 bases and J by 0 bases. The CDR3 has 17 amino acids. The variable domain in full, completed from reference TRBV5-1 and TRBJ1-6, reads KAGVTQTPRYLIKTRGQQVTLSCSPISGHRSVSWYQQTPGQGLQFLFEYFSETQRNKGNFPGRFSGRQFSNSRSEMNVSTLELGDSALYLCASSPGQTSSYNSPLHFGNGTRLTVT.

This clonotype was seen many times. The V gene is TRBV20-1, the J gene TRBJ1-1; D remains ambiguous. V was shortened by 1 base and J by 1 base, with 4 bases between the two germline ends. Germline CDR1 reads DFQATT; CDR2 reads SNEGSKA (reference sequence). The CDR3 runs 12 residues. Written as DNA, the CDR3 is TGCAGTGCTAGAGGGGAGAACACTGAAGCTTTCTTT. It translates to CSARGENTEAFF.

This clonotype was detected ten times or more. This chain joins TRBV5-1 and TRBJ2-1; 10 bases line up with TRBD2. The J segment lost 10 bases and the V segment lost 2 bases, leaving 15 bases of the junction unmatched. The CDR3 covers 17 residues. From germline, CDR1 is SGHRS and CDR2 YFSETQ. CDR3 nucleotides: TGCGCCAGCAGCTTATGGCCCAGGACTAGCGGCCCTCTGGAGCAGTTCTTC. Translation: CASSLWPRTSGPLEQFF.

This clonotype was seen repeatedly, ten times or more. J is TRBJ2-2 and V is TRBV6-6; D gene unclear. There are 12 residues in the CDR3. Germline lookup yields CDR1 MNHNY and CDR2 SVGAGI (reference sequence). V shed 5 bases and J shed 8 bases, with 9 bases lying between them. The CDR3 sequence: CASSVNPGELFF. The CDR3 coding sequence is TGTGCCAGCAGTGTTAACCCGGGGGAGCTGTTTTTT.

V and J are TRBV6-5 and TRBJ2-1, with 10 bases lining up with TRBD2. From germline, CDR1 is MNHEY and CDR2 SVGAGI. This CDR3 contains 13 residues. V lost 5 bases to trimming and J lost 6 bases; unmatched junction nucleotides: 1. DNA of the CDR3: TGTGCCAGCAGTAGACTAGCGGGCAATGAGCAGTTCTTC. It yields the protein CASSRLAGNEQFF.

The CDR3 spells CASFQLPSTGELFF. Here the CDR3 DNA reads TGTGCCAGCTTCCAGCTCCCTTCGACCGGGGAGCTGTTTTTT. The rearrangement links TRBV12-3 or TRBV12-4 to TRBJ2-2; D uncertain. CDR3 size: 14 residues. Between the trimmed V and J ends, which lost 8 bases and 5 bases, there was a span of 15 bases.

The CDR3 sequence is CASSPTVQAGGNTIYF. CDR3 nucleotide sequence: TGTGCCAGCAGCCCCACCGTACAGGCCGGTGGAAACACCATATATTTT. V usage is TRBV4-2 and J usage is TRBJ1-3, with a possible D match to TRBD1 (5 bases). Trimming left V 4 bases short and J 3 bases short, with 16 bases between. This CDR3 spans 16 amino acids. From germline, CDR1 is LGHNA and CDR2 YNFKEQ.

This chain links TRBV10-3 with TRBJ1-1; TRBD1 matches 9 bases. CDR1 and CDR2 from the germline V gene are ENHRY and SYGVKD. The CDR3 loop spans 14 amino acids. V lost 5 bases and J lost 3; bases outside the gene matches: 4. The CDR3 DNA sequence: TGTGCCATCAGTCGGACAGGGGATGACACTGAAGCTTTCTTT. Translated: CAISRTGDDTEAFF.